The 27 T cell receptor beta chains given below trace back to one sample, sequenced in a study of cytomegalovirus exposure and HLA in healthy donors. Sequencing was performed with immunoSEQ multiplex PCR; in TCRdb, only in-frame clones are kept and a portion is missing. This table has a few hundred thousand clones, around 89% appearing once. The sample comprised PBMCs. All receptors derive from a woman in her late teens or twenties in good health and CMV-seronegative.

The CDR3 sequence is CASSLGRQNYEQYF. The CDR3 nucleotides are TGTGCCAGCAGCTTAGGGCGACAGAACTACGAGCAGTACTTC. The J gene is TRBJ2-7, the V gene TRBV7-2, with D perhaps matching TRBD1 (5 bases). Between the trimmed V and J ends, which lost 1 base and 3 bases, there was a span of 10 bases. From germline, CDR1 is SGHTA and CDR2 FQGNSA. The CDR3 loop spans 14 amino acids.

V usage is TRBV19 and J usage is TRBJ1-5, with D maybe TRBD1 (5 bases). V lost 6 bases to trimming and J lost 5 bases, with 14 bases between them. There are 14 residues in the CDR3. Per the germline V gene, CDR1 is LNHDA and CDR2 is SQIVND (reference sequence). The CDR3 bases are TGTGCCAGTAGCCAAGGGAGGGACGATCAGCCCCAGCATTTT. Translated: CASSQGRDDQPQHF.

This CDR3 reads CASSQVEGAVNTEAFF. The CDR3 DNA sequence: TGCGCCAGCAGCCAAGTGGAGGGGGCGGTGAACACTGAAGCTTTCTTT. The V call is TRBV4-1, the J call TRBJ1-1; 7 nucleotides line up with TRBD1. The CDR3 is 16 amino acids. Germline V gene data show CDR1 as MGHRA and CDR2 as YSYEKL. The junction had 5 bases not matched to a gene; V was cut back by 1 base and J by 0 bases.

This clone came up many times. DNA of the CDR3: TGCGCCAGCAGCCCGACCGGGACAGGGTCGGATGCTTTCTTT. This gives the protein CASSPTGTGSDAFF. V gene TRBV5-1 combines with J gene TRBJ1-1; TRBD1 aligns across 9 bases. The V and J ends lost 4 bases and 11 bases, in that order; junction bases with no gene match: 12. The CDR3 totals 14 residues. Germline assignment: CDR1 SGHRS and CDR2 YFSETQ.

The chain has TRBV2 and TRBJ2-5; D is perhaps TRBD1 (5 bases). Germline V gene data show CDR1 as SNHLY and CDR2 as FYNNEI. The V gene lost 8 bases and the J gene lost 3 bases, with 7 bases spanning the gap. There are 11 residues in the CDR3. CDR3 DNA sequence: TGTGCCAGCCTAGGGGAAGAGACCCAGTACTTC. Protein: CASLGEETQYF.

The rearrangement uses TRBV6-1 and TRBJ2-7, with 7 bases fitting TRBD1. The CDR3 has 14 residues. Per the germline V gene, CDR1 is MNHNS and CDR2 is SASEGT. With V trimmed by 4 bases and J by 2 bases, 5 bases remained unmatched. This CDR3 reads CASSARQGPYEQYF. CDR3 DNA sequence: TGTGCCAGCAGTGCACGACAGGGCCCCTACGAGCAGTACTTC.

This rearrangement joins TRBV2 to TRBJ2-1; 9 nucleotides align to TRBD2. Germline V gene sequence: CDR1 SNHLY, CDR2 FYNNEI. CDR3 length: 12 residues. V lost 6 bases, J lost 12 bases, and 6 bases stayed unmatched. CDR3 DNA: TGTGCCAGCAGGGTAGCGGGAGTCGGGCAGTTCTTC. This translates into CASRVAGVGQFF. The variable domain in full, with the rest retrieved from reference TRBV2 and TRBJ2-1, is EPEVTQTPSHQVTQMGQEVILRCVPISNHLYFYWYRQILGQKVEFLVSFYNNEISEKSEIFDDQFSVERPDGSNFTLKIRSTKLEDSAMYFCASRVAGVGQFFGPGTRLTVL.

The gene calls are TRBV7-2 and TRBJ2-7; TRBD2 aligns across 16 bases. The CDR3 totals 16 residues. CDR1 SGHTA and CDR2 FQGNSA come from the germline V gene. V shed 5 bases and J 10 bases; nucleotides not matched to a gene: 11. The CDR3 is CASSPRGLAGGKFQYF. CDR3 DNA: TGTGCCAGCAGCCCCAGGGGACTAGCGGGGGGGAAATTCCAGTACTTC.

This rearrangement joins TRBV19 to TRBJ2-2; a possible D gene is TRBD2 (5 bases). The CDR3 length is 13 residues. CDR1 LNHDA and CDR2 SQIVND come from the germline V gene (reference sequence). V was cut by 6 bases and J by 6 bases, with 11 bases left in between. The CDR3 loop reads CASREGGPGELFF. As DNA, the CDR3 is TGTGCCAGTAGAGAGGGCGGCCCCGGGGAGCTGTTTTTT. The full variable domain, rest sourced from reference TRBV19 and TRBJ2-2, is DGGITQSPKYLFRKEGQNVTLSCEQNLNHDAMYWYRQDPGQGLRLIYYSQIVNDFQKGDIAEGYSVSREKKESFPLTVTSAQKNPTAFYLCASREGGPGELFFGEGSRLTVL.

This chain uses TRBV28 with TRBJ1-5; D ambiguous. Trimming took off 6 bases at V and 0 bases at J, with 15 bases between the two ends. The CDR3 covers 16 residues. Germline CDR1 reads MDHEN; CDR2 reads SYDVKM. This CDR3 is CASREVREDSNQPQHF. As DNA, the CDR3 is TGTGCCAGCAGGGAGGTAAGGGAAGATAGCAATCAGCCCCAGCATTTT. Full variable domain (rest looked up from reference TRBV28 and TRBJ1-5): DVKVTQSSRYLVKRTGEKVFLECVQDMDHENMFWYRQDPGLGLRLIYFSYDVKMKEKGDIPEGYSVSREKKERFSLILESASTNQTSMYLCASREVREDSNQPQHFGDGTRLSIL.

The chain links TRBV5-1 to TRBJ2-1; 11 bases line up with TRBD2. The junction had 7 bases not matched to a gene; V was cut back by 6 bases and J by 8 bases. The CDR3 consists of 14 residues. Germline assignment: CDR1 SGHRS and CDR2 YFSETQ. CDR3 residues: CASTLAGGIHEQFF. The CDR3 region has the DNA TGCGCCAGCACTCTAGCGGGAGGAATACATGAGCAGTTCTTC.

This chain uses TRBV27 with TRBJ2-2, with TRBD1 as a possible D gene (6 bases). Trimming took off 6 bases at V and 3 bases at J, with 11 bases between the two ends. The CDR3 is made up of 14 amino acids. Germline-derived CDR1 and CDR2 are MNHEY and SMNVEV (reference sequence). The CDR3, as DNA: TGTGCCAGCAGGGGACATCAGGACACCGGGGAGCTGTTTTTT. Translated, it gives CASRGHQDTGELFF.

This clone showed up just once. The chain uses TRBV28 and TRBJ1-1; D is unresolved. The CDR3 loop spans 14 amino acids. V lost 2 bases and J lost 4, with 11 bases in between. The germline CDR1 and CDR2 sequences are MDHEN and SYDVKM. CDR3 coding DNA: TGTGCCAGCAGTTTACGGGGTCGGCTCACTGAAGCTTTCTTT. It is translated as CASSLRGRLTEAFF.

CDR3: CASSEGGTDTQYF. The CDR3 region has the DNA TGTGCCAGCAGCGAGGGGGGCACAGATACGCAGTATTTT. This chain connects TRBV5-4 to TRBJ2-3; TRBD1 is a possible D gene (6 bases). Germline V gives CDR1 SGHNT, CDR2 YYREEE (reference sequence). Trimming shortened V by 4 bases and J by 1 base, and 7 bases separated the two germline ends. CDR3 length: 13 residues.

This clone was counted a single time. The genes are TRBV28 and TRBJ2-1; 7 bases match TRBD1. This CDR3 contains 15 residues. J gave up 5 bases and V 6 bases, and 10 bases lay outside the gene matches. CDR1 MDHEN and CDR2 SYDVKM come from the germline V gene. CDR3 bases: TGTGCCAGCAGGCGAACACTCGGGACAGACAATGAGCAGTTCTTC. It codes for CASRRTLGTDNEQFF.

V gene TRBV5-1 combines with J gene TRBJ1-6; 10 bases align to TRBD1. The junction had 7 bases not matched to a gene; V was cut back by 0 bases and J by 7 bases. The CDR3 is 17 amino acids. CDR1 is SGHRS, CDR2 YFSETQ, per germline. CDR3 DNA: TGCGCCAGCAGCTTGGCCCGACAGGGGGCCCCCAATTCACCCCTCCACTTT. Its translation: CASSLARQGAPNSPLHF. Full variable domain (outside the CDR3, taken from reference TRBV5-1 and TRBJ1-6): KAGVTQTPRYLIKTRGQQVTLSCSPISGHRSVSWYQQTPGQGLQFLFEYFSETQRNKGNFPGRFSGRQFSNSRSEMNVSTLELGDSALYLCASSLARQGAPNSPLHFGNGTRLTVT.

The sample holds a few counts of this clone. V usage is TRBV28 and J usage is TRBJ2-7, with D possibly being TRBD2 (6 bases). The CDR3 extends over 12 amino acids. V was pared by 8 bases and J by 3 bases, with 11 bases between. The germline CDR1 and CDR2 sequences are MDHEN and SYDVKM. CDR3 in amino acids: CASGGLYYEQYF. In nucleotides, the CDR3 is TGTGCCAGCGGAGGGCTCTACTACGAGCAGTACTTC.

The J gene is TRBJ2-1, the V gene TRBV7-3; 7 bases map to TRBD2. The CDR3 has 15 residues. The germline gives CDR1 SGHTA, CDR2 FQGTGA. With 5 bases clipped from V and 0 bases from J, the junction kept 4 bases outside the gene matches. CDR3 sequence reads: CASSRSGFSYNEQFF. The CDR3 region has the DNA TGTGCCAGCAGCCGTAGCGGGTTCTCCTACAATGAGCAGTTCTTC.

The chain carries TRBV6-5 and TRBJ2-7; 7 bases agree with TRBD1. This CDR3 spans 14 amino acids. V trimming: 6 bases; J trimming: 6 bases; junction bases outside the gene matches: 11. Per germline, CDR1 MNHEY and CDR2 SVGAGI. The CDR3 coding sequence is TGTGCCAGCAGATCGACAGGGAGTGAAGTCGAGCAGTACTTC. It is translated as CASRSTGSEVEQYF.

V and J are TRBV5-8 and TRBJ1-5, with 10 bases that match TRBD1. CDR1 is SGHTS, CDR2 YDEGEE, per germline. The V segment lost 0 bases and the J segment 4 bases; nucleotides outside the gene matches: 7. CDR3 length: 17 residues. The CDR3 DNA reads as TGTGCCAGCAGCTTGGAAGGGACAGGGGACCCAAATCAGCCCCAGCATTTT. Encoded protein: CASSLEGTGDPNQPQHF.

The V and J genes are TRBV7-6 and TRBJ1-1, with D possibly TRBD1 on 6 matching bases. V shed 2 bases and J shed 6 bases, with 19 bases lying between them. Germline CDR1 and CDR2: SGHVS and FNYEAQ. The CDR3 runs 16 residues. CDR3 sequence reads: CASSLFGIGGDPEAFF. The CDR3 DNA reads TGTGCCAGCAGCTTATTTGGGATAGGGGGAGATCCTGAAGCTTTCTTT.

V gene TRBV28 combines with J gene TRBJ1-1; 12 nucleotides match TRBD1. The CDR3 has 18 amino acids. The trim removed 1 base at V and 0 bases at J, leaving 6 bases unmatched. Per germline, CDR1 MDHEN and CDR2 SYDVKM. The CDR3 here is CASSLYGTGGSMNTEAFF. The CDR3 coding sequence is TGTGCCAGCAGTTTATACGGGACAGGGGGCAGCATGAACACTGAAGCTTTCTTT.

V gene TRBV2 combines with J gene TRBJ2-4, with TRBD2 identical over 7 bases. Trimming cost V 6 bases and J 2 bases; bases outside gene matches: 10. In germline, CDR1 is SNHLY, CDR2 FYNNEI. The CDR3 runs 16 residues. The CDR3 region has the DNA TGTGCCAGCAGATATGAAGCGGGATCCCCCAAAAACATTCAGTACTTC. This sequence encodes CASRYEAGSPKNIQYF.

V is TRBV28 and J is TRBJ1-1; 9 bases line up with TRBD1. V gave up 6 bases and J gave up 5 bases; unmatched junction bases: 13. The CDR3 is 16 residues long. In germline, CDR1 is MDHEN, CDR2 SYDVKM. CDR3 in DNA: TGTGCCAGCAGCTGGGGCCCGGACAGGGGTTCGACTGAAGCTTTCTTT. Encoded protein: CASSWGPDRGSTEAFF.

In its sample, this clone was seen once. This chain connects TRBV7-3 to TRBJ2-1; no clear D gene. V shed 1 base and J shed 0 bases, with 10 bases lying between them. CDR1 is SGHTA and CDR2 is FQGTGA in the germline V gene. This CDR3 region has 16 residues. The CDR3 region has the DNA TGTGCCAGCAGCTTAATCCCGGGTAGCTCCTACAATGAGCAGTTCTTC. It encodes CASSLIPGSSYNEQFF.

The V call is TRBV6-5, the J call TRBJ1-2; no definite D call. The CDR3 has 13 amino acids. CDR1 MNHEY and CDR2 SVGAGI come from the germline V gene. V shed 2 bases and J shed 6 bases, with 10 bases lying between them. The CDR3 bases are TGTGCCAGCAGTTACGATTCGGAGGATGGCTACACCTTC. This codes for CASSYDSEDGYTF.

This clone showed up just once. The V gene is TRBV9, the J gene TRBJ2-1, with D tentatively TRBD2 (7 bases). Germline CDR1 reads SGDLS; CDR2 reads YYNGEE. This CDR3 is 18 amino acids long. The germline V and J ends were trimmed by 2 bases and 5 bases, with 23 bases remaining between them. The CDR3 DNA sequence: TGTGCCAGCAGCGTGCCCACAGAGAGGGAGGGGGACAACAATGAGCAGTTCTTC. As protein: CASSVPTEREGDNNEQFF.